This is a list of T cell receptor beta chains from one sample in a study of T cell responses to AZD1222 COVID-19 vaccine. The assay was immunoSEQ multiplex PCR, and TCRdb's table has in-frame clones only and misses some. Among roughly 110,000 clones listed, over 80% were seen once. The source was peripheral blood, collected 28 days after the second AZD1222 dose. These receptors originate from an adult who received the AZD1222 COVID-19 vaccine. The conserved cysteine and the conserved F or W are not part of the CDR3 here.

J	V	CDR3
TRBJ1-1	TRBV7-9	ASSSTNREFEAF
TRBJ2-7	TRBV11-2	ASSPRPGTYEQY
TRBJ1-4	TRBV18	ASSWTGANEKLF
TRBJ1-5	TRBV7-2	ASSFGQGGQPQH
TRBJ2-2	TRBV2	ATVVAGRRENTGELF
TRBJ2-3	TRBV6-5	ASSPVQFRGDTQY
TRBJ2-1	TRBV19	ASSMARTGRAF
TRBJ2-2	TRBV9	ASSFNTGELF
TRBJ2-2	TRBV27	ASSFRLAGGTNTGELF
TRBJ1-2	TRBV9	ASSVVGEFGGYT
TRBJ2-1	TRBV10-1	ASSEGQYNEQF
TRBJ2-5	TRBV5-1	ASSPVGLASIGETQY
TRBJ2-5	TRBV7-9	ASSLLAGAFQETQY
TRBJ1-4	TRBV6-5	ASSYSTSPREKLF
TRBJ2-2	TRBV5-5	ASSLVLLNTGELF
TRBJ2-2	TRBV9	ASSFAGRSNTGELF
TRBJ2-4	TRBV4-1	ASSQGLHNVKAKNIQY
TRBJ2-1	TRBV7-6	ASSLGRVGEQF